The 16 T cell receptor beta chains reported below all come from one sample, sequenced in a study of shared clonotypes between healthy human individuals. The repertoire was sequenced with immunoSEQ multiplex PCR; TCRdb's copy has only in-frame clones and lacks some. Found here are about 1.1 million clones, about 72% of them singletons; the top ten hold 0.89%. Sequencing input: memory CD4+ T cells from PBMCs. Subset described: CD45RA-negative fraction. These receptors were taken from a man younger than 35 in good health. Some clones in this sample may be carry-over from other donors' samples.

This rearrangement joins TRBV18 to TRBJ2-3; weak D call: TRBD1 (6 bases). Trimming stripped 4 bases from V and 2 bases from J, with 16 bases between. Germline V gives CDR1 KGHSH, CDR2 LQKENI. This CDR3 is 16 amino acids long. The CDR3 region has the DNA TGTGCCAGCTCACGCGATCAACAGGGTACCACAGATACGCAGTATTTT. It encodes CASSRDQQGTTDTQYF. The entire variable domain, with the rest obtained from reference TRBV18 and TRBJ2-3, is as follows: NAGVMQNPRHLVRRRGQEARLRCSPMKGHSHVYWYRQLPEEGLKFMVYLQKENIIDESGMPKERFSAEFPKEGPSILRIQQVVRGDSAAYFCASSRDQQGTTDTQYFGPGTRLTVL.

The chain is built from TRBV10-2 and TRBJ2-3; TRBD2 agrees at 10 bases. Germline V lookup: CDR1 WSHSY, CDR2 SAAADI. This CDR3 contains 18 residues. V lost 7 bases to trimming and J lost 2 bases; unmatched junction nucleotides: 15. CDR3 residues: CASTTDTTLAGLTDTQYF. The CDR3 region has the DNA TGCGCCAGCACCACCGACACCACACTAGCGGGACTCACAGATACGCAGTATTTT.

The chain combines TRBV21-1 with TRBJ2-7. TRBV21-1 is termed a pseudogene. The CDR3 contains 15 residues. The CDR3 coding sequence is TGTGCCAGCAGCAAAGGTGGGGAATTCTCCTACGAGCAGTACTTC. It specifies CASSKGGEFSYEQYF.

The CDR3 spells CASSEALPRASADTDTQYF. The CDR3, as DNA: TGTGCCAGCAGTGAAGCGCTTCCTAGGGCTAGCGCTGACACAGATACGCAGTATTTT. The chain has TRBV6-1 and TRBJ2-3; a possible D gene is TRBD2 (6 bases). Germline V gene data show CDR1 as MNHNS and CDR2 as SASEGT. V lost 0 bases and J 2 bases, leaving 21 bases between the germline ends. This CDR3 has 19 amino acids.

The CDR3 DNA reads as TGTGCCAGCAGCTTAGCTAGCCTCGGGTCTGAAGCTTTCTTT. The encoded protein is CASSLASLGSEAFF. The rearrangement uses TRBV7-9 and TRBJ1-1; D not resolved. V was cut by 0 bases and J by 6 bases, with 11 bases left in between. CDR1 and CDR2 from the germline V gene are SEHNR and FQNEAQ (reference sequence). The CDR3 runs 14 residues.

Worth noting for this clone: A much larger clone is a single base away; this may be a read error. Other DNA sequences of this sample code for an identical CDR3. V usage is TRBV9 and J usage is TRBJ1-1, with no clear D. The germline gives CDR1 SGDLS, CDR2 YYNGEE. The CDR3 has 10 residues. CDR3 nucleotide sequence: TGTGCTAGCAGCGTCCGGAAAGCTTTCTTT. As protein: CASSVRKAFF.

CDR3 in DNA: TGTGCCAGCTCACCATTCGGGGATCAGCCCCAGCATTTT. This codes for CASSPFGDQPQHF. The chain recombines TRBV18 with TRBJ1-5, with no clear D. Germline V gene sequence: CDR1 KGHSH, CDR2 LQKENI. The CDR3 has 13 residues. Deletions cut 2 bases from V and 5 bases from J, with 7 bases between.

This sequence joins TRBV28 and TRBJ1-1, with D tentatively TRBD1 (6 bases). The CDR3 covers 13 residues. Germline V gene sequence: CDR1 MDHEN, CDR2 SYDVKM. Between the trimmed V and J ends, which lost 8 bases and 7 bases, there was a span of 17 bases. The CDR3 is CASLGGLGVEAFF. The CDR3 DNA reads as TGTGCCAGCTTAGGGGGGCTGGGGGTTGAAGCTTTCTTT.

The chain has TRBV6-5 and TRBJ1-4, with a tentative D call TRBD1 (5 bases). Germline loops: CDR1 MNHEY, CDR2 SVGAGI. The CDR3 loop spans 14 amino acids. V lost 6 bases to trimming and J lost 8 bases, with 16 bases between them. The CDR3 reads CASRFSGAQEKLFF. As DNA, the CDR3 is TGTGCCAGCAGATTCTCCGGGGCACAAGAAAAACTGTTTTTT.

For this clone: A much larger clone lies one base from this, so it may be a read error. V gene TRBV5-8 combines with J gene TRBJ2-3, with 12 bases matching TRBD2. Germline V gene lookup returns CDR1 SGHTS and CDR2 YDEGEE. The CDR3 has 17 amino acids. The junction had 7 bases not matched to a gene; V was cut back by 1 base and J by 4 bases. CDR3 sequence: CASSLMPSGREADTQYF. The CDR3, as DNA: TGTGCCAGCAGCTTGATGCCTAGCGGGAGGGAAGCAGATACGCAGTATTTT.

This chain uses TRBV10-3 with TRBJ2-2, with 9 nucleotides matching TRBD2. Germline CDR1 and CDR2: ENHRY and SYGVKD. Trimming cost V 7 bases and J 5 bases; bases outside gene matches: 8. The CDR3 consists of 15 residues. As DNA, the CDR3 is TGTGCCATCAAAGTGGGTAGCGGGAGAACCGGGGAGCTGTTTTTT. Residues: CAIKVGSGRTGELFF.

This chain connects TRBV28 to TRBJ2-4; a weak D match, TRBD2 (6 bases). The germline CDR1 and CDR2 sequences are MDHEN and SYDVKM. CDR3 length: 15 amino acids. Trimming shortened V by 5 bases and J by 3 bases, and 14 bases separated the two germline ends. The CDR3 sequence: CASSPLGGGKNIQYF. CDR3 bases: TGTGCCAGCAGTCCCTTGGGGGGTGGCAAAAACATTCAGTACTTC.

This clone was observed a single time. The chain is built from TRBV18 and TRBJ2-7; maybe TRBD2 (5 bases). V was pared by 3 bases and J by 2 bases, with 11 bases between. This CDR3 spans 14 amino acids. In germline, CDR1 is KGHSH, CDR2 LQKENI. The CDR3 DNA sequence: TGTGCCAGCTCACCGGGGAGCGGCACCTACGAGCAGTACTTC. This encodes CASSPGSGTYEQYF.

This clone was seen a handful of times. The chain carries TRBV30 and TRBJ2-7; D remains unclear. The CDR3 sequence is 16 residues long. Germline-derived CDR1 and CDR2 are GTSNPN and SVGIG (reference sequence). Trimming removed 1 base at V and 9 bases at J, with 25 bases between. CDR3 sequence reads: CAWSGPYRQLLVRQYF. CDR3 coding DNA: TGTGCCTGGAGTGGCCCATATCGTCAATTATTAGTAAGGCAGTACTTC.

Comments on this clone: The sample holds other DNA sequences that translate to the same CDR3. V is TRBV28 and J is TRBJ1-4; TRBD1 matches 9 bases. This CDR3 region has 15 residues. V lost 4 bases to trimming and J lost 7 bases; unmatched junction nucleotides: 7. Germline V lookup: CDR1 MDHEN, CDR2 SYDVKM. CDR3 nucleotides: TGTGCCAGCAGTTCACCGGGACAGGGAAGTGAAAAACTGTTTTTT. Translation gives CASSSPGQGSEKLFF.

This chain connects TRBV7-9 to TRBJ1-1, with D maybe TRBD1 (5 bases). V was cut by 1 base and J by 6 bases, with 9 bases left in between. The CDR3 totals 13 residues. Germline lookup yields CDR1 SEHNR and CDR2 FQNEAQ (reference sequence). CDR3 coding DNA: TGTGCCAGCAGCTTAGAAGGGACTGCTGAAGCTTTCTTT. As protein: CASSLEGTAEAFF.